This entry concerns a single T cell receptor (beta chain). The antigen is undetermined. TCRdb re-called the 5' RACE reads and gives one entry per CDR3 protein, without DNA. Here the sample table reports roughly 330,000 distinct CDR3 sequences. This entry is derived from a study of monozygotic twins with inflammatory bowel disease. Study results and caveats: Sharing of clonotypes with others was lower in IBD patients than in healthy twins, and this was especially so with disease activity.

Germline assignment: CDR1 MGHRA and CDR2 YSYEKL. The CDR3 runs to 15 residues. Researchers isolated total RNA from whole blood without sorting T cells. Source material: blood. The TCR originated in a human donor with ulcerative colitis or Crohn's disease, or a healthy co-twin of an affected twin (not recorded which). The chain combines TRBV4-1 with TRBJ1-2. The chain's CDR3 is CASSQEGSTNYGYTF.